One sample yielded the 30 T cell receptor beta chains listed below, sequenced in a study of blood T cell repertoires in COVID-19. Sequencing was performed with immunoSEQ multiplex PCR; in TCRdb, only in-frame clones are kept and a portion is missing. The sample contains over 45,000 clones, around 81% of which appear only once. Material: peripheral blood. The receptors stem from a man between 60 and 75 years old with acute or convalescent COVID-19.

This sequence joins TRBV19 and TRBJ1-1, with D tentatively TRBD1 (6 bases). Germline lookup yields CDR1 LNHDA and CDR2 SQIVND (reference sequence). This CDR3 contains 14 residues. Trimming shortened V by 6 bases and J by 0 bases, and 11 bases separated the two germline ends. The CDR3 sequence: CASRPGHLNTEAFF. CDR3 nucleotides: TGTGCCAGTAGGCCGGGACATCTGAACACTGAAGCTTTCTTT.

This chain joins TRBV7-3 and TRBJ2-1; D possibly corresponds to TRBD2 (5 bases). The length of the CDR3 is 14 residues. Germline V CDR1 and CDR2: SGHTA, FQGTGA. V lost 5 bases and J lost 3, with 11 bases in between. CDR3 sequence reads: CASSQDTSYNEQFF. In nucleotides, the CDR3 is TGTGCCAGCAGCCAAGACACTAGCTACAATGAGCAGTTCTTC.

This clone was seen only a few times. The chain couples TRBV9 to TRBJ1-1; D gene ambiguous. Germline V gene lookup returns CDR1 SGDLS and CDR2 YYNGEE. The V gene lost 6 bases and the J gene lost 0 bases, with 9 bases spanning the gap. The CDR3 is 13 residues long. The CDR3 sequence is CASTGGVNTEAFF. In DNA, the CDR3 is TGTGCCAGCACCGGCGGGGTGAACACTGAAGCTTTCTTT.

The chain recombines TRBV18 with TRBJ2-3; the D is unclear. The V end was cut by 0 bases, the J end by 4 bases, with 8 bases between. Per germline, CDR1 KGHSH and CDR2 LQKENI. The CDR3 consists of 14 residues. In DNA, the CDR3 is TGTGCCAGCTCACCACCTCACCGAGCAGATACGCAGTATTTT. The encoded protein is CASSPPHRADTQYF.

The CDR3: CASSETGAKNTEAFF. Here the CDR3 DNA reads TGTGCCAGCAGTGAGACAGGGGCAAAGAACACTGAAGCTTTCTTT. The chain has TRBV6-4 and TRBJ1-1, with TRBD1 matching over 8 bases. Unmatched junction bases numbered 4, after V lost 3 bases and J lost 1 base. CDR3 length: 15 residues. Germline V gene sequence: CDR1 MRHNA, CDR2 SNTAGT.

In this sample, this clone turned up once. The V call is TRBV10-2, the J call TRBJ2-7; 8 positions match TRBD1. The CDR3 has 12 amino acids. V gave up 11 bases and J gave up 5 bases; unmatched junction bases: 8. CDR1 and CDR2 from the germline V gene are WSHSY and SAAADI. CDR3 in amino acids: CAVQGAQNEQYF. CDR3 sequence (DNA): TGCGCCGTCCAGGGGGCGCAAAACGAGCAGTACTTC.

The gene calls are TRBV5-1 and TRBJ1-2; 9 bases match TRBD1. V lost 0 bases to trimming and J lost 6 bases; unmatched junction nucleotides: 12. The germline V gene has CDR1 SGHRS and CDR2 YFSETQ. The CDR3 spans 17 residues. CDR3 sequence reads: CASSLVTQGAFSNGYTF. For the CDR3, the DNA is TGCGCCAGCAGCTTGGTCACACAGGGGGCGTTTTCCAATGGCTACACCTTC.

The CDR3 DNA follows: TGTGCCAGCAGTGAAGCCGGGGGAACCTATAATTCACCCCTCCACTTT. Residues: CASSEAGGTYNSPLHF. This chain links TRBV2 with TRBJ1-6, with D tentatively TRBD1 (5 bases). The CDR3 spans 16 residues. Germline V CDR1 and CDR2: SNHLY, FYNNEI. The V end lost 0 bases, the J end lost 2 bases, and 8 bases lay between the germline ends.

In its sample, this clone was seen a few times. V is TRBV12-5 and J is TRBJ2-2, with D uncertain. Germline V CDR1 and CDR2: LGHNT, FRNRAP. The CDR3 length is 12 residues. Trimming stripped 9 bases from V and 6 bases from J, with 11 bases between. CDR3 protein: CASLLIPGELFF. CDR3 coding DNA: TGTGCTAGCTTACTAATTCCCGGGGAGCTGTTTTTT.

The chain employs TRBV24-1 and TRBJ2-2; 7 nucleotides match TRBD1. V lost 2 bases and J lost 1; bases outside the gene matches: 3. The germline CDR1 and CDR2 sequences are KGHDR and SFDVKD. The CDR3 loop spans 16 amino acids. CDR3 DNA: TGTGCCACCAGTGATTGGGGGACAGAGAACACCGGGGAGCTGTTTTTT. Protein product: CATSDWGTENTGELFF.

The rearrangement links TRBV6-5 to TRBJ2-1; TRBD2 matches at 9 bases. V was pared by 6 bases and J by 5 bases, with 5 bases of the junction left unmatched. CDR1 and CDR2 from the germline V gene are MNHEY and SVGAGI. This CDR3 contains 14 residues. The chain's CDR3 is CASSGTSPDNEQFF. The CDR3 nucleotides are TGTGCCAGCAGCGGGACTAGCCCCGACAATGAGCAGTTCTTC.

The chain links TRBV5-1 to TRBJ2-1, with 12 bases aligning to TRBD2. Per germline, CDR1 SGHRS and CDR2 YFSETQ. Trimming took 0 bases from V and 9 from J; bases not matched to a gene: 7. CDR3 size: 16 residues. In DNA form, the CDR3 reads TGCGCCAGCAGCTTGGTTCCTAGCGGGGGGGGCGTTGAGCAGTTCTTC. Translated: CASSLVPSGGGVEQFF.

This clone was recorded only once. The J gene is TRBJ2-7, the V gene TRBV5-6, with a weak D call TRBD1 (5 bases). With 2 bases removed from V and 7 bases from J, the gap between germline ends came to 10 bases. This CDR3 is 12 amino acids long. Germline V lookup: CDR1 SGHDT, CDR2 YYEEEE. The CDR3 nucleotides are TGTGCCAGCAGCTTAGGGGCGCGGGAGCAGTACTTC. This encodes CASSLGAREQYF. The full variable domain, rest sourced from reference TRBV5-6 and TRBJ2-7, is DAGVTQSPTHLIKTRGQQVTLRCSPKSGHDTVSWYQQALGQGPQFIFQYYEEEERQRGNFPDRFSGHQFPNYSSELNVNALLLGDSALYLCASSLGAREQYFGPGTRLTVT.

V usage is TRBV19 and J usage is TRBJ2-3; 7 bases align to TRBD1. This CDR3 comprises 12 residues. Germline V CDR1 and CDR2: LNHDA, SQIVND (reference sequence). J was trimmed by 2 bases and V by 8 bases; bases with no gene match: 1. The CDR3 DNA is TGTGCCAGTGGACAGGACACAGATACGCAGTATTTT. Protein sequence: CASGQDTDTQYF.

The genes are TRBV24-1 and TRBJ1-2, with 9 bases lining up with TRBD1. The CDR3 spans 13 residues. The germline V gene has CDR1 KGHDR and CDR2 SFDVKD. Trimming cost V 4 bases and J 8 bases; bases outside gene matches: 4. CDR3 residues: CATSDGTGRGYTF. The CDR3, as DNA: TGTGCCACCAGTGACGGGACAGGGAGAGGCTACACCTTC.

J is TRBJ1-1 and V is TRBV7-9; a weak D match, TRBD1 (6 bases). CDR1 SEHNR and CDR2 FQNEAQ come from the germline V gene (reference sequence). The CDR3 is made up of 15 amino acids. Deletions cut 0 bases from V and 1 base from J, with 9 bases between. This CDR3 is CASSLAGGGNTEAFF. The CDR3 nucleotides are TGTGCCAGCAGCTTAGCGGGAGGGGGGAACACTGAAGCTTTCTTT.

This clone was picked up a small number of times. CDR3 loop: CASSLAGTGYGYTF. CDR3 DNA: TGTGCCAGCAGCTTAGCTGGGACAGGGTATGGCTACACCTTC. The chain uses TRBV28 and TRBJ1-2; 9 nucleotides line up with TRBD1. V gave up 6 bases and J gave up 5 bases; unmatched junction bases: 7. The CDR3 sequence is 14 residues long. The germline V gene has CDR1 MDHEN and CDR2 SYDVKM.

The chain combines TRBV5-5 with TRBJ1-3, with unresolved D. V was pared by 4 bases and J by 2 bases, with 7 bases between. This CDR3 region has 13 residues. Looked up from germline, CDR1 is SGHKS and CDR2 is YYEKEE (reference sequence). This CDR3 is CASSREAGNTIYF. The CDR3 DNA is TGTGCCAGCAGCCGGGAAGCTGGAAACACCATATATTTT.

This clone showed up just a few times. V gene TRBV2 combines with J gene TRBJ1-2; D is ambiguous. Trimming shortened V by 8 bases and J by 8 bases, and 15 bases separated the two germline ends. Per the germline V gene, CDR1 is SNHLY and CDR2 is FYNNEI. The CDR3 contains 12 residues. CDR3 nucleotides: TGTGCCAGCTCATCCTCCTCGGGGGGCTACACCTTC. Amino acids: CASSSSSGGYTF.

The V call is TRBV9, the J call TRBJ2-7; 8 nucleotides line up with TRBD2. The junction had 12 bases not matched to a gene; V was cut back by 3 bases and J by 7 bases. The CDR3 runs to 15 residues. Germline V lookup: CDR1 SGDLS, CDR2 YYNGEE. The CDR3 sequence is CASSARGGHTREQYF. The DNA of the CDR3 is TGTGCCAGCAGCGCTCGGGGGGGACATACCAGGGAGCAGTACTTC.

In its sample, this clone was seen once. The chain uses TRBV6-5 and TRBJ2-1; 8 bases agree with TRBD1. The ends lost 1 base at V and 6 bases at J; junction bases unmatched: 2. The CDR3 is 14 residues long. Per the germline V gene, CDR1 is MNHEY and CDR2 is SVGAGI. CDR3 region: CASSYYGTGNEQFF. CDR3 bases: TGTGCCAGCAGTTACTACGGGACAGGCAATGAGCAGTTCTTC.

This chain uses TRBV5-1 with TRBJ2-4; TRBD2 matches 9 bases. Germline values: CDR1 SGHRS, CDR2 YFSETQ. J was trimmed by 2 bases and V by 0 bases; bases with no gene match: 9. CDR3 length: 18 residues. The CDR3: CASSLVPGAGGPKNIQYF. In DNA, the CDR3 is TGCGCCAGCAGCTTGGTTCCGGGAGCGGGGGGACCCAAAAACATTCAGTACTTC.

This clone showed up just once. The chain links TRBV14 to TRBJ1-4; 12 positions match TRBD1. The CDR3 has 15 amino acids. V was pared by 4 bases and J by 11 bases, with 8 bases of the junction left unmatched. In germline, CDR1 is SGHDN, CDR2 FVKESK. The CDR3 region is CASSRPGQGARKLFF. The CDR3 coding sequence is TGTGCCAGCAGCCGCCCGGGACAGGGGGCTAGGAAACTGTTTTTT.

V is TRBV4-1 and J is TRBJ2-5; D uncertain. This CDR3 comprises 15 residues. CDR1 and CDR2 from the germline V gene are MGHRA and YSYEKL. V was shortened by 5 bases and J by 5 bases, with 18 bases between the two germline ends. CDR3 amino acids: CASSFDPTRYETQYF. The CDR3, as DNA: TGCGCCAGCAGCTTCGACCCGACTCGGTACGAGACCCAGTACTTC.

The chain links TRBV3-1 (or the pseudogene TRBV3-2) to TRBJ1-5; no firm D call. With 2 bases removed from V and 7 bases from J, the gap between germline ends came to 6 bases. The V gene's germline CDR1 is LGHDT and CDR2 YNNKEL (reference sequence). This CDR3 has 12 amino acids. The CDR3 DNA reads TGTGCCAGCAGCCAAAATCAGCAGCCCCAGCATTTT. Encoded protein: CASSQNQQPQHF.

The chain links TRBV6-5 to TRBJ2-2; the match to TRBD1 covers 7 bases. The CDR3 totals 14 residues. Germline trimming cut 6 bases from V and 5 bases from J; bases unmatched to any gene: 6. Per the germline V gene, CDR1 is MNHEY and CDR2 is SVGAGI. The CDR3 sequence: CASSPRGLTGELFF. CDR3 sequence (DNA): TGTGCCAGCAGCCCAAGGGGGCTAACCGGGGAGCTGTTTTTT.

In its sample, this clone was seen once. The chain couples TRBV7-3 to TRBJ2-3, with TRBD1 matching over 8 bases. The CDR3 consists of 15 residues. Losses at the gene ends were 1 base for V and 5 bases for J; bases not matched to a gene: 5. The germline gives CDR1 SGHTA, CDR2 FQGTGA. In DNA form, the CDR3 reads TGTGCCAGCAGCTTAAGCGACAGGGGAATAGATACGCAGTATTTT. This gives the protein CASSLSDRGIDTQYF.

V is TRBV5-5 and J is TRBJ1-1; TRBD1 might be the D (6 bases). The CDR3 length is 14 residues. Trimming took off 0 bases at V and 6 bases at J, with 12 bases between the two ends. The germline V gene encodes CDR1 SGHKS and CDR2 YYEKEE (reference sequence). The CDR3 protein is CASSLVAGGSEAFF. Here the CDR3 DNA reads TGTGCCAGCAGCTTGGTAGCTGGGGGCTCTGAAGCTTTCTTT.

The rearrangement links TRBV29-1 to TRBJ2-3; a possible D gene is TRBD1 (6 bases). CDR3 size: 13 residues. Germline V gene data show CDR1 as SQVTM and CDR2 as ANQGSEA. V shed 2 bases and J shed 3 bases, with 9 bases lying between them. CDR3: CSVEQGLTDTQYF. CDR3 coding DNA: TGCAGCGTTGAACAGGGGTTAACAGATACGCAGTATTTT.

This sequence joins TRBV7-2 and TRBJ2-7; D is unclear. Germline V CDR1 and CDR2: SGHTA, FQGNSA. The V gene lost 3 bases and the J gene lost 5 bases, with 14 bases spanning the gap. This CDR3 comprises 14 residues. The CDR3 region is CASSFLSAVDEQYF. Here the CDR3 DNA reads TGTGCCAGCAGCTTTTTATCGGCGGTCGACGAGCAGTACTTC.